A selection of T cell receptor beta chains follows, all from one sample in a study of T cell responses to AZD1222 COVID-19 vaccine. Repertoires were generated with immunoSEQ multiplex PCR, while TCRdb's copy carries only in-frame clones and drops some. The table records roughly 150,000 clones, approximately 85% of them present only once. Sequenced here: peripheral blood, sampled on day 0 of AZD1222 vaccination. The receptor set was obtained from an adult in good health. CDR3s include the opening cysteine and the closing phenylalanine or tryptophan. The D gene is left open where the match is weak. Size is omitted from some rows. Given values are once, few, many or a class for expanded clones.

D gene	clone size	V gene	J gene	CDR3 protein	CDR3 DNA
.	.	TRBV7-9	TRBJ1-2	CASSLNYGYTF	TGTGCCAGCAGCCTAAACTATGGCTACACCTTC
.	.	TRBV6-5	TRBJ2-2	CASTIRTENTGELFF	TGTGCCAGCACTATCCGGACAGAGAACACCGGGGAGCTGTTTTTT
TRBD2	.	TRBV3-1/TRBV3-2	TRBJ2-1	CASSQAGVEQFF	TGTGCCAGCAGCCAGGCGGGAGTTGAGCAGTTCTTC
.	.	TRBV18	TRBJ1-2	CASSPGGNGYTF	TGTGCCAGCTCACCAGGGGGGAATGGCTACACCTTC
TRBD1	.	TRBV5-6	TRBJ1-2	CASSPRQGANGYTF	TGTGCCAGCAGCCCGAGACAGGGGGCTAATGGCTACACCTTC
.	.	TRBV24-1	TRBJ2-2	CATSDEAYTGELFF	TGTGCCACCAGTGATGAGGCTTACACCGGGGAGCTGTTTTTT
.	.	TRBV6-1	TRBJ1-1	CASSDIRAGMNTEAFF	TGTGCCAGCAGTGATATAAGGGCAGGCATGAACACTGAAGCTTTCTTT
.	.	TRBV6-5	TRBJ2-2	CASSYGGSHTGELFF	TGTGCCAGCAGTTATGGAGGCAGTCACACCGGGGAGCTGTTTTTT
.	.	TRBV4-1	TRBJ1-1	CASSQDTGHTEAFF	TGCGCCAGCAGCCAAGATACAGGGCATACTGAAGCTTTCTTT
.	few	TRBV27	TRBJ2-2	CASSLKVGELFF	TGTGCCAGCAGTTTAAAAGTCGGGGAGCTGTTTTTT
.	.	TRBV21-1	TRBJ1-2	CASSKVLPSGYTF	TGTGCCAGCAGCAAAGTATTGCCGAGTGGCTACACCTTC
.	.	TRBV7-9	TRBJ1-1	CASRFSGEAFF	TGTGCCAGCAGGTTCTCCGGAGAAGCTTTCTTT
TRBD1	.	TRBV15	TRBJ1-1	CATRRTGVSTEAFF	TGTGCCACCAGGAGAACAGGGGTAAGCACTGAAGCTTTCTTT
TRBD1	.	TRBV2	TRBJ1-1	CASRSMGQGTEAFF	TGTGCCAGCCGGTCGATGGGACAGGGCACTGAAGCTTTCTTT
.	.	TRBV10-3	TRBJ2-7	CAISESTRSYEQYF	TGTGCCATCAGTGAGTCGACACGATCCTACGAGCAGTACTTC
.	.	TRBV6-5	TRBJ1-6	CASRGTWNSPLHF	TGTGCCAGCAGGGGGACTTGGAATTCACCCCTCCACTTT
TRBD2	.	TRBV19	TRBJ2-7	CASSIEGGRAWEQYF	TGTGCCAGTAGTATAGAAGGCGGGAGGGCTTGGGAGCAGTACTTC
.	.	TRBV18	TRBJ1-1	CASSPQGSGTEAFF	TGTGCCAGCTCACCCCAGGGGAGTGGCACTGAAGCTTTCTTT
.	.	TRBV6-5	TRBJ1-5	CASISRDGSNQPQHF	TGTGCCAGCATTTCCAGGGACGGTAGCAATCAGCCCCAGCATTTT
.	.	TRBV6-6	TRBJ1-2	CASSYVAEPLGYTF	TGTGCCAGCAGTTACGTGGCGGAGCCCCTGGGCTACACCTTC
.	.	TRBV27	TRBJ1-1	CASSFGEGDTEAFF	TGTGCCAGCAGTTTTGGCGAGGGGGACACTGAAGCTTTCTTT
.	.	TRBV18	TRBJ1-1	CASSPNYLGGTEAFF	TGTGCCAGCTCACCCAATTACTTGGGAGGTACTGAAGCTTTCTTT
.	once	TRBV6-5	TRBJ1-6	CASSYSEQGYNSPLHF	TGTGCCAGCAGTTACTCGGAACAGGGATATAATTCACCCCTCCACTTT
.	.	TRBV5-6	TRBJ1-2	CASSSGGAGYTF	TGTGCCAGCAGCTCGGGAGGAGCAGGCTACACCTTC
.	.	TRBV6-5	TRBJ1-2	CASSSPTAYSYGYTF	TGTGCCAGCAGTTCCCCGACAGCTTATTCCTATGGCTACACCTTC
.	once	TRBV14	TRBJ2-4	CASSQAAAIQYF	TGTGCCAGCAGCCAAGCGGCAGCGATTCAGTACTTC
.	.	TRBV14	TRBJ1-2	CASSQVYSGPRVNYGYTF	TGTGCCAGCAGCCAAGTCTATTCGGGGCCGAGAGTTAACTATGGCTACACCTTC
.	.	TRBV27	TRBJ1-1	CASSLSWANTEAFF	TGTGCCAGCAGTTTATCGTGGGCGAACACTGAAGCTTTCTTT
.	.	TRBV12-3/TRBV12-4	TRBJ1-4	CASGQRDEKLFF	TGTGCCAGCGGACAGCGTGATGAAAAACTGTTTTTT
TRBD1	once	TRBV7-9	TRBJ2-3	CASPGQGTDTQYF	TGTGCCAGCCCGGGACAGGGGACAGATACGCAGTATTTT
.	.	TRBV6-5	TRBJ2-5	CASSGLGGETQYF	TGTGCCAGCAGCGGGCTTGGGGGAGAGACCCAGTACTTC
.	.	TRBV28	TRBJ2-2	CASSPTATGELFF	TGTGCCAGCAGTCCCACCGCCACCGGGGAGCTGTTTTTT
TRBD2	few	TRBV27	TRBJ2-1	CASSLSLIAGVDEQFF	TGTGCCAGCAGTTTATCCCTCATAGCGGGAGTCGATGAGCAGTTCTTC
.	.	TRBV5-1	TRBJ2-1	CASSLGGRGYNEQFF	TGCGCCAGCAGCTTGGGTGGCAGGGGATACAATGAGCAGTTCTTC
.	.	TRBV5-1	TRBJ1-4	CASSTGPTEKLFF	TGCGCCAGCAGTACCGGTCCGACTGAAAAACTGTTTTTT
.	few	TRBV5-6	TRBJ2-2	CASSLFRAANTGELFF	TGTGCCAGCAGCTTGTTTAGGGCAGCGAACACCGGGGAGCTGTTTTTT
.	.	TRBV30	TRBJ1-1	CAWSETGYTEAFF	TGTGCCTGGAGTGAAACAGGCTACACTGAAGCTTTCTTT
TRBD2	.	TRBV7-9	TRBJ2-7	CASSGGSSYEQYF	TGTGCCAGCAGCGGCGGGAGCTCCTACGAGCAGTACTTC
.	.	TRBV7-2	TRBJ2-7	CASSLATGAYEQYF	TGTGCCAGCAGCTTAGCGACAGGAGCCTACGAGCAGTACTTC
.	.	TRBV5-1	TRBJ1-6	CASSLAGVSYNSPLHF	TGCGCCAGCAGCTTGGCGGGGGTGTCCTATAATTCACCCCTCCACTTT
.	.	TRBV3-1/TRBV3-2	TRBJ2-2	CASSPRGRAGELFF	TGTGCCAGCAGCCCCCGGGGGCGAGCCGGGGAGCTGTTTTTT
.	.	TRBV5-1	TRBJ2-1	CASSLAGEGEQFF	TGCGCCAGCAGCTTGGCGGGAGAAGGGGAGCAGTTCTTC
.	.	TRBV27	TRBJ1-5	CASSWQVNQPQHF	TGTGCCAGCAGTTGGCAGGTTAATCAGCCCCAGCATTTT
TRBD2	.	TRBV9	TRBJ2-1	CASSVGASGGRNPYNEQFF	TGTGCCAGCAGCGTAGGGGCTAGCGGGGGGAGGAACCCTTACAATGAGCAGTTCTTC
.	.	TRBV10-1	TRBJ2-7	CASSEKGFLYEQYF	TGCGCCAGCAGTGAAAAAGGATTTCTCTACGAGCAGTACTTC
.	.	TRBV12-3/TRBV12-4	TRBJ1-6	CASSFDSRSPLHF	TGTGCCAGCAGTTTTGACAGTCGATCACCCCTCCACTTT
.	.	TRBV3-1/TRBV3-2	TRBJ2-3	CASSLLTDTQYF	TGTGCCAGCAGCCTCCTCACAGATACGCAGTATTTT
.	.	TRBV19	TRBJ1-2	CASSWGTNYGYTF	TGTGCCAGTAGTTGGGGGACTAACTATGGCTACACCTTC
TRBD1	.	TRBV9	TRBJ1-6	CASSDRGDWSNSPLHF	TGTGCCAGCAGTGACAGGGGGGACTGGTCTAATTCACCCCTCCACTTT
.	.	TRBV18	TRBJ1-2	CASSPPGGDYGYTF	TGTGCCAGCTCACCACCGGGGGGAGACTATGGCTACACCTTC
TRBD1	.	TRBV9	TRBJ1-3	CASSPGEGAGSGNTIYF	TGTGCCAGCAGCCCCGGTGAGGGGGCAGGCTCTGGAAACACCATATATTTT
TRBD1	.	TRBV30	TRBJ2-7	CAWGRQGFYEQYF	TGTGCCTGGGGACGACAGGGTTTTTACGAGCAGTACTTC
.	.	TRBV19	TRBJ1-2	CASSLQQGDYGYTF	TGTGCCAGTTCCCTACAACAGGGTGACTATGGCTACACCTTC